Here is one T cell receptor (beta chain) with its context. Trimming shortened V by 0 bases and J by 4 bases, and 12 bases separated the two germline ends. This CDR3 spans 16 amino acids. CDR1 is MNHNS, CDR2 SASEGT, per germline. Time point given: blood 4 weeks post-SBRT, at nephrectomy. The treatment denotes: 15 Gy SBRT to primary tumor, nephrectomy 4 weeks later. Radiation-treated patients gave blood at baseline, week 2 and week 4. This sample is part of a study of radiation and T cells in renal cell carcinoma. The repertoire was sequenced with immunoSEQ multiplex PCR; TCRdb's copy has only in-frame clones and lacks some. The sample comprises tens of thousands of clones, 81% of which are singletons, and approximately 33% rests with the top ten.

V and J are TRBV6-1 and TRBJ2-2; D may be TRBD1 or TRBD2 (5 bases each). This clonotype was obtained from a man aged 55 to 70 with renal cell carcinoma. The sequencing here drew on blood, taken from a patient whose treatment included radiotherapy and nephrectomy. The CDR3 here is CASSEATGRATGELFF. The CDR3, as DNA: TGTGCCAGCAGTGAAGCGACGGGGCGGGCCACCGGGGAGCTGTTTTTT.